This TCR beta chain was identified in a study of shared clonotypes between healthy human individuals. Only one count was recorded for this clone. Sequencing used immunoSEQ multiplex PCR; TCRdb keeps in-frame clones, though not all of them. This repertoire shows around 2.1 million clones, roughly 91% found once; its top ten account for 1.5% to 2%. Cells designated naive CD8 were CD45RO-negative and were positively selected for CCR7, with terminally differentiated effector memory CD45RA+ cells excluded. J was trimmed by 3 bases and V by 4 bases; bases with no gene match: 5. The CDR3 has 14 residues. Germline-derived CDR1 and CDR2 are GTSNPN and SVGIG (reference sequence).

Sequenced: naive CD8+ T cells from PBMCs. The chain has TRBV30 and TRBJ2-3; TRBD2 agrees at 9 bases. The TCR was taken from a man between 18 and 29 years old in good health. Some clones in this sample may be carry-over from other donors' samples. The CDR3 sequence: CAWNVAGVTDTQYF. CDR3 sequence (DNA): TGTGCCTGGAATGTAGCGGGAGTGACAGATACGCAGTATTTT.